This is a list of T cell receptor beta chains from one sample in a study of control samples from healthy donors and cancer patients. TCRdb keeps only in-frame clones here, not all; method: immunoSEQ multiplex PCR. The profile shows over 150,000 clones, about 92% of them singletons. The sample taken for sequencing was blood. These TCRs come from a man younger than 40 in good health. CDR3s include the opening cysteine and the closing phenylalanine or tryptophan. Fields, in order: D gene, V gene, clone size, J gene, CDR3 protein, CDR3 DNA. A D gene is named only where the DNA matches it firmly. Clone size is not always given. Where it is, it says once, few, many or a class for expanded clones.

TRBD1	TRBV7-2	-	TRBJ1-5	CASSPWTGNQPQHF	TGTGCCAGCAGCCCTTGGACAGGGAATCAGCCCCAGCATTTT
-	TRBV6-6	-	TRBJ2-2	CASTGVTGELFF	TGTGCCAGCACGGGGGTGACCGGGGAGCTGTTTTTT
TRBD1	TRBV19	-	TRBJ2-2	CASNTGGGNTGELFF	TGTGCCAGCAACACAGGGGGCGGTAACACCGGGGAGCTGTTTTTT
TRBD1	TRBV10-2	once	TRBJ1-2	CASSEGQGYYGYTF	TGCGCCAGCAGTGAGGGACAGGGCTACTATGGCTACACCTTC
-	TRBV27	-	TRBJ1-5	CASSPLTAGGQPQHF	TGTGCCAGCAGTCCCCTTACAGCGGGGGGTCAGCCCCAGCATTTT
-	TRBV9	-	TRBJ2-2	CASSVARLRGTGELFF	TGTGCCAGCAGCGTAGCTCGGCTGAGAGGGACCGGGGAGCTGTTTTTT
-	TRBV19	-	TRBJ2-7	CASSTQAGYEQYF	TGTGCCAGTAGTACCCAGGCCGGCTACGAGCAGTACTTC
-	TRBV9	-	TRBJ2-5	CASSVATGSRVVQYF	TGTGCCAGCAGCGTAGCTACCGGGTCGAGGGTAGTCCAGTACTTC
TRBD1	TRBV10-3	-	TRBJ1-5	CAISDDRGYYSNQPQHF	TGTGCCATCAGTGATGACAGGGGCTATTATAGCAATCAGCCCCAGCATTTT
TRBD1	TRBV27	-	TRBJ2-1	CASSRDRGGNEQFF	TGTGCCAGCAGTCGAGACAGGGGAGGCAATGAGCAGTTCTTC
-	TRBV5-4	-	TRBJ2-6	CAGYSGANVLTF	TGTGCCGGCTACTCTGGGGCCAACGTCCTGACTTTC
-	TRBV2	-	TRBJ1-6	CASSDGVGNNSPLHF	TGTGCCAGCAGTGATGGGGTCGGCAATAATTCACCCCTCCACTTT
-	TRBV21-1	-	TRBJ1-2	CASSRGQGNNGYTF	TGTGCCAGCAGCAGGGGACAGGGTAACAATGGCTACACCTTC
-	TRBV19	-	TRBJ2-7	CASSMSGGAPYEQYF	TGTGCCAGTAGTATGTCCGGGGGAGCCCCCTACGAGCAGTACTTC
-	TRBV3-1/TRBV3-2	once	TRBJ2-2	CASSPRSGYTGELFF	TGTGCCAGCAGCCCCCGTTCCGGGTACACCGGGGAGCTGTTTTTT
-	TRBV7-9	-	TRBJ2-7	CASSSTGGGYEQYF	TGTGCCAGCAGCTCAACAGGGGGGGGCTACGAGCAGTACTTC
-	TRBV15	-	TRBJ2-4	CATSSPGQIFKNIQYF	TGTGCCACCAGCAGCCCTGGGCAGATTTTCAAAAACATTCAGTACTTC
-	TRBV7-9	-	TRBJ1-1	CASSRTQERAFF	TGTGCCAGCAGTCGTACGCAGGAAAGGGCTTTCTTT
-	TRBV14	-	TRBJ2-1	CASSQTIGSWLYNEQFF	TGTGCCAGCAGCCAAACGATCGGGAGTTGGCTATACAATGAGCAGTTCTTC
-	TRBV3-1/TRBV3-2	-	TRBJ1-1	CASSPALRGTEAFF	TGTGCCAGCAGCCCCGCCCTGCGGGGGACTGAAGCTTTCTTT
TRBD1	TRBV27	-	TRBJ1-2	CASSPRRTGFGYTF	TGTGCCAGCAGTCCGCGCCGGACAGGGTTTGGCTACACCTTC
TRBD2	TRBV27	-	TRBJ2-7	CASSRLAGGSGSYEQYF	TGTGCCAGCAGCCGACTAGCGGGAGGGTCGGGCTCCTACGAGCAGTACTTC